These T cell receptor beta chains were read from a single sample in a study of cytomegalovirus exposure and HLA in healthy donors. Assay used: immunoSEQ multiplex PCR; TCRdb lists only in-frame clones, some missing. The sample yields some 140,000 clones, about two thirds seen once. Sequenced input: PBMCs. Every receptor here comes from a woman aged 40 to 49 in good health and CMV-seronegative. Both conserved end residues are part of each CDR3. A D gene is named only where the DNA matches it firmly. Size tells how often a clone was seen (once, few, many) or the class of an expanded clone, and some rows leave it out.

d_gene: TRBD2
abundance: .
v_gene: TRBV7-8
j_gene: TRBJ2-7
len: 14
CDR3nt: TGTGCCAGCACCGTCAGCGGGGGGAGCTACGAGCAGTACTTC
CDR3aa: CASTVSGGSYEQYF

d_gene: .
abundance: .
v_gene: TRBV5-8
j_gene: TRBJ1-2
len: 14
CDR3nt: TGTGCCAGCAGCTTGGGACAGGTTAACTATGGCTACACCTTC
CDR3aa: CASSLGQVNYGYTF

d_gene: TRBD1
abundance: .
v_gene: TRBV5-6
j_gene: TRBJ1-2
len: 14
CDR3nt: TGTGCCAGCAGCTTGAGGCAGGGGGAATATGGCTACACCTTC
CDR3aa: CASSLRQGEYGYTF

d_gene: .
abundance: .
v_gene: TRBV4-1
j_gene: TRBJ1-1
len: 14
CDR3nt: TGCGCCAGCAGCCTTAGGGGGTGGAACACTGAAGCTTTCTTT
CDR3aa: CASSLRGWNTEAFF

d_gene: .
abundance: .
v_gene: TRBV9
j_gene: TRBJ1-1
len: 15
CDR3nt: TGTGCCAGCAGCGCAGCGCTCGGGGGGTTCACTGAAGCTTTCTTT
CDR3aa: CASSAALGGFTEAFF

d_gene: .
abundance: once
v_gene: TRBV4-2
j_gene: TRBJ2-7
len: 15
CDR3nt: TGTGCCAGCAGCCACGGACGGGAAAGCTCCTACGAGCAGTACTTC
CDR3aa: CASSHGRESSYEQYF

d_gene: .
abundance: .
v_gene: TRBV28
j_gene: TRBJ2-7
len: 15
CDR3nt: TGTGCCAGCAAAGGGGAGGGGGGTGGCTTCTACGAGCAGTACTTC
CDR3aa: CASKGEGGGFYEQYF

d_gene: .
abundance: .
v_gene: TRBV15
j_gene: TRBJ1-1
len: 13
CDR3nt: TGTGCCATCCGCGCCGGGGATCAGCCTGAAGCTTTCTTT
CDR3aa: CAIRAGDQPEAFF

d_gene: TRBD2
abundance: .
v_gene: TRBV7-2
j_gene: TRBJ2-1
len: 15
CDR3nt: TGTGCCAGCAGCTCTCTAGCGGGGGGGCAGTGGGAGCAGTTCTTC
CDR3aa: CASSSLAGGQWEQFF

d_gene: .
abundance: .
v_gene: TRBV28
j_gene: TRBJ1-2
len: 17
CDR3nt: TGTGCCAGCAGCCCCGTGGGCCCTGGGGGGAGAAGCTATGGCTACACCTTC
CDR3aa: CASSPVGPGGRSYGYTF

d_gene: TRBD1
abundance: .
v_gene: TRBV6-5
j_gene: TRBJ1-2
len: 15
CDR3nt: TGTGCCAGCAGTTGGGGACAGGGAGGGATCGGTGGCTACACCTTC
CDR3aa: CASSWGQGGIGGYTF

d_gene: TRBD1
abundance: .
v_gene: TRBV29-1
j_gene: TRBJ1-2
len: 13
CDR3nt: TGCAGCGTTGGACAGGGGTTGGGTTATGGCTACACCTTC
CDR3aa: CSVGQGLGYGYTF

d_gene: .
abundance: .
v_gene: TRBV7-2
j_gene: TRBJ2-5
len: 17
CDR3nt: TGTGCCAGCAGCTTAGTCGGCCTCCGGGGGGCGAGAGAGACCCAGTACTTC
CDR3aa: CASSLVGLRGARETQYF

d_gene: TRBD1
abundance: .
v_gene: TRBV6-6
j_gene: TRBJ1-2
len: 14
CDR3nt: TGTGCCAGCAGTTACACAGGGGTGGACTATGGCTACACCTTC
CDR3aa: CASSYTGVDYGYTF

d_gene: TRBD1
abundance: .
v_gene: TRBV7-9
j_gene: TRBJ1-5
len: 14
CDR3nt: TGTGCCAGCAGCGGGGGACAGTTGAATCAGCCCCAGCATTTT
CDR3aa: CASSGGQLNQPQHF

d_gene: TRBD1
abundance: .
v_gene: TRBV30
j_gene: TRBJ1-4
len: 15
CDR3nt: TGTGCCTGGAGCCCTATAGGACAGGGGAATGAAAAACTGTTTTTT
CDR3aa: CAWSPIGQGNEKLFF

d_gene: .
abundance: .
v_gene: TRBV29-1
j_gene: TRBJ1-6
len: 14
CDR3nt: TGCAGCGTTAAGGACAGTAACTTTAATTCACCCCTCCACTTT
CDR3aa: CSVKDSNFNSPLHF

d_gene: .
abundance: .
v_gene: TRBV18
j_gene: TRBJ1-5
len: 15
CDR3nt: TGTGCCAGCTCACCACAAGGAGGACCCAATCAGCCCCAGCATTTT
CDR3aa: CASSPQGGPNQPQHF

d_gene: .
abundance: .
v_gene: TRBV7-9
j_gene: TRBJ1-1
len: 14
CDR3nt: TGTGCCAGCACCCTACAGGGAGAGAGGGCTGAAGCTTTCTTT
CDR3aa: CASTLQGERAEAFF

d_gene: TRBD2
abundance: .
v_gene: TRBV4-2
j_gene: TRBJ2-7
len: 18
CDR3nt: TGTGCCAGCAGCCAAGACGCCCTAGCGGGGGGGACTAAATACGAGCAGTACTTC
CDR3aa: CASSQDALAGGTKYEQYF

d_gene: TRBD1
abundance: few
v_gene: TRBV7-9
j_gene: TRBJ1-1
len: 15
CDR3nt: TGTGCCAGCAGCCCAAGGACAGGGGGAGAGGCTGAAGCTTTCTTT
CDR3aa: CASSPRTGGEAEAFF

d_gene: TRBD1
abundance: .
v_gene: TRBV9
j_gene: TRBJ2-5
len: 15
CDR3nt: TGTGCCAGCAGCGTGGGGACAGGGGGCGCAGAGACCCAGTACTTC
CDR3aa: CASSVGTGGAETQYF

d_gene: TRBD2
abundance: .
v_gene: TRBV27
j_gene: TRBJ2-5
len: 16
CDR3nt: TGTGCCAGCAGCAGGGGACTAGCGGGGGTCAAAGAGACCCAGTACTTC
CDR3aa: CASSRGLAGVKETQYF

d_gene: .
abundance: .
v_gene: TRBV19
j_gene: TRBJ1-2
len: 14
CDR3nt: TGTGCCAGTAAAGCCCACTTGACTAGGGATGGCTACACCTTC
CDR3aa: CASKAHLTRDGYTF

d_gene: .
abundance: .
v_gene: TRBV7-2
j_gene: TRBJ1-2
len: 13
CDR3nt: TGTGCCAGCAGCAAAACGGGGTTTTATGGCTACACCTTC
CDR3aa: CASSKTGFYGYTF

d_gene: .
abundance: .
v_gene: TRBV19
j_gene: TRBJ1-3
len: 16
CDR3nt: TGTGCCAGTAGTATCTCTCCTGGTACAGTGCCATCCACCATATATTTT
CDR3aa: CASSISPGTVPSTIYF

d_gene: TRBD1
abundance: few
v_gene: TRBV10-3
j_gene: TRBJ1-4
len: 16
CDR3nt: TGTGCCATCAGTGATGACAGGGGGCGCACTAATGAAAAACTGTTTTTT
CDR3aa: CAISDDRGRTNEKLFF